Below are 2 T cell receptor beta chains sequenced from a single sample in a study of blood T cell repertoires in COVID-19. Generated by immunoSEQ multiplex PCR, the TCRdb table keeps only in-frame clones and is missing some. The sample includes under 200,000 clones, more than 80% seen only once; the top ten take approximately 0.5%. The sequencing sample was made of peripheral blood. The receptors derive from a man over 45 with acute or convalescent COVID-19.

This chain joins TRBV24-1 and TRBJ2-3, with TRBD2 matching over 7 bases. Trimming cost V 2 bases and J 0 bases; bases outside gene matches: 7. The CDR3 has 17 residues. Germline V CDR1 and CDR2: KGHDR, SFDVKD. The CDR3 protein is CATSDWASGPSTDTQYF. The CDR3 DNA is TGTGCCACCAGTGATTGGGCTAGCGGCCCTAGCACAGATACGCAGTATTTT.

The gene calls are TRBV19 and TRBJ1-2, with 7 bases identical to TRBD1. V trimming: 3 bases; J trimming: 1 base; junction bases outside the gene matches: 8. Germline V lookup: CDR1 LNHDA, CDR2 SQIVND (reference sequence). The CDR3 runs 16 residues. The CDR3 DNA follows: TGTGCCAGTAGTATTCGGACAGGCCGCCTTAACTATGGCTACACCTTC. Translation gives CASSIRTGRLNYGYTF.